This TCR beta chain was documented in a study of tumor-infiltrating lymphocytes in primary liver carcinoma listed by TCRdb under 2017. In the study overall: The five patients, three men and two women aged 30 to 69 years, had hepatocellular carcinoma (four) or combined HCC and intrahepatic cholangiocarcinoma (one). Tumors of the five patients were stage T1-T3 N0M0 with maximum diameters of roughly 4.2 to 11 cm. Roughly 3.65 to 8 million productive TCRbeta reads were obtained per sample, and no significant difference in read depth was found between tissue types. Across five regions of each liver tumor, along with adjacent normal tissue and blood, the study brought together TCRbeta repertoire sequencing, expression microarrays and whole-exome sequencing. A total of 35 or so specimens from 5 patients underwent TCRbeta repertoire sequencing, comprising roughly 25 tumor regions, 5 adjacent noncancerous liver tissues and 5 peripheral blood samples. Reproducibility between technical replicate repertoires was high, with correlation coefficients above 0.95 and mean shared-clone rates roughly 0.87.

On this clonotype: Its antigen remains undetermined. This CDR3 fails to terminate in the conserved phenylalanine or tryptophan, so it likely reflects a read error.

General findings and caveats noted by the study authors: Repertoire overlap was higher between tumor regions (mean around 36%) than tumor-adjacent (approximately 17%) or tumor-blood (14%) pairs, consistent with antigen-driven expansion. Because the samples were bulk and unsorted, CD4+ and CD8+ T cell repertoires could not be compared. Compared with blood, tumors had a significantly larger share of the repertoire taken up by the top 250 clones (p = 0.039). Only the TCR beta chain was sequenced, which likely underestimates true repertoire diversity because unpaired alpha chains were not captured. Only four or five patients were included in the study, and the authors note that the findings should be validated in a larger study.

Total RNA and DNA were co-extracted without cell sorting from approximately 20-30 mg of bulk tissue using the AllPrep DNA/RNA mini kit. Between November 2015 and March 2016, roughly 5 patients in China with histopathologically diagnosed primary liver carcinoma had their tumors surgically resected. At the time of sampling, the patients had chronic HBV infection and had not received any treatment. Pieces of fresh tumor and adjacent tissue were cut in half, with one half kept in RNAlater at -80 degrees C and the other half sent for histology. At the junction V is shortened by 5 bases and J by 7 bases; bases outside the gene matches: 12. The CDR3 spans 16 amino acids, including both terminal residues. Of all the DNA, just the CDR3 is kept, 48 bases in frame from base 1. Via the germline V gene, CDR1 is MDHEN and CDR2 SYDVKM. A constant-region primer and ProtoScript II reverse transcriptase were used to reverse-transcribe TCRbeta-specific cDNA from 500 ng total RNA. TCRbeta libraries were built with three nested multiplex PCR rounds, a slightly modified ARM-PCR procedure. Each of the first two PCR rounds ran for approximately 10 cycles and used multiplex TRBV1-TRBV30 forward primers together with a Cbeta reverse primer. A final 25-cycle PCR with Deep VentR polymerase added sample barcodes and Illumina adapters. Before sequencing, amplicons between 200 and 500 bp were purified from gel using a QIAquick gel extraction kit. The TCRbeta amplicons were sequenced with 250-bp paired-end reads on an Illumina HiSeq 2500. The original pipeline was this. Trimmomatic v0.33 was used to quality-trim the reads, and FLASH v1.2.11 was used to merge paired reads so that full CDR3 sequences could be recovered. V, D and J germline segments were assigned to the rearranged TCRbeta sequences by MiGEC v1.2.1b. Clonotype statistics, along with Shannon-Wiener diversity indices, were calculated using VDJtools v1.0.0. Except for diversity analysis, only each sample's 250 most abundant clonotypes were used in subsequent analyses to reduce sampling bias. TCRdb trimmed the raw reads at Q25, called clones with MiXCR and kept productive beta chains. Every CDR3 protein is listed once, alongside the most common genes and DNA of its rows. Clone size and V and J calls follow TCRdb, not the original study. The sample contains over 100,000 distinct CDR3 sequences, about two thirds of them found a single time. The ten most abundant clones make up over 7.5% of the sample.

Sequences were obtained from tumor-adjacent normal liver tissue. This TCR came from a woman in her sixties with primary liver carcinoma and hepatitis B virus infection. The chain uses TRBV28 and TRBJ2-1; 9 bases in between match TRBD2. The sequenced DNA: TGTGCCAGCAGTCTCCCCGGGACTAGCAGGAAGAATGAGCAGTTCCTC. This is translated as CASSLPGTSRKNEQFL.